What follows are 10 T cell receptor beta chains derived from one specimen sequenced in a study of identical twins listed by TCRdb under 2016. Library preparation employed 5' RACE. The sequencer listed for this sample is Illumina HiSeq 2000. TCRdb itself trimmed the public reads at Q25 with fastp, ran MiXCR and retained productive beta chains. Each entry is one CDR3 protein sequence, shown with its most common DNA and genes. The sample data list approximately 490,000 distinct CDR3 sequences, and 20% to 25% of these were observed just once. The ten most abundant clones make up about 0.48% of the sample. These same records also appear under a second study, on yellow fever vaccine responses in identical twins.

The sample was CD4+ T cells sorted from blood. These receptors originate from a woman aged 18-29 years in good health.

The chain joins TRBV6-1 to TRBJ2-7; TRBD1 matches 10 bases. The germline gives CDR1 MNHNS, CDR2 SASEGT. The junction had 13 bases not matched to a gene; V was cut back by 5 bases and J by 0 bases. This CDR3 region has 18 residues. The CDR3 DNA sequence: TGTGCCAGCAGTCCCGATAGGGACAGGGGCCCCTCCTCCTACGAGCAGTACTTC. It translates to CASSPDRDRGPSSYEQYF.

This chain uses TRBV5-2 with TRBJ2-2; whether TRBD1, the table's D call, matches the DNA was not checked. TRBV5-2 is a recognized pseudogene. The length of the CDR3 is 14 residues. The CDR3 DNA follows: TGTGCCAGCAAACAGGGGATTTACGAGGTGAAGCTGTTTTTT. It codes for CASKQGIYEVKLFF.

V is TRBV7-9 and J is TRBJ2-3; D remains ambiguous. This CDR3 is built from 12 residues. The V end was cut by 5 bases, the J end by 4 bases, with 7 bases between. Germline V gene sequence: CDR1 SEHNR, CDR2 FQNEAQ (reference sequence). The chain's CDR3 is CASSLHSDTQYF. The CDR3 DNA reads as TGTGCCAGCAGCCTGCATTCAGATACGCAGTATTTT.

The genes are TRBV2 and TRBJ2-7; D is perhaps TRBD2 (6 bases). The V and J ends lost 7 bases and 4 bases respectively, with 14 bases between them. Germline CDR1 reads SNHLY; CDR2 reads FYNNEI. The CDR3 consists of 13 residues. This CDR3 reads CASTTPGGYEQYV. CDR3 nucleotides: TGTGCCAGCACTACCCCTGGAGGGTACGAGCAGTACGTC.

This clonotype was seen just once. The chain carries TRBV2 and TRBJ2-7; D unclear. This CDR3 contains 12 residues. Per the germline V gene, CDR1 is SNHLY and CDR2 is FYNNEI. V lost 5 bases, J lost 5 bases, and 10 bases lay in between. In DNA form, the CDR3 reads TGTGCCAGCAGTCCGGACGACCACGAGCAGTACTTC. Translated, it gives CASSPDDHEQYF.

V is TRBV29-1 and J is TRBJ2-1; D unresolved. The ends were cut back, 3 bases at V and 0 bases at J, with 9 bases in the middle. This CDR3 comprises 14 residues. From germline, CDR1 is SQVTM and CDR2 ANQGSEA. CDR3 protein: CSVETPDSYNEQFF. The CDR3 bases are TGCAGCGTTGAGACACCCGACTCCTACAATGAGCAGTTCTTC.

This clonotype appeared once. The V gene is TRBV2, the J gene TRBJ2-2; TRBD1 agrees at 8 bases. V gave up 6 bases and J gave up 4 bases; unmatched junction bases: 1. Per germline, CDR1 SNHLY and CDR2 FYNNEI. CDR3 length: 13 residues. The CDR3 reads CASRQGVTGELFF. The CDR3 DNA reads TGTGCCAGCAGACAGGGGGTCACCGGGGAGCTGTTTTTT.

CDR3 in amino acids: CSARLSAKNIQYF. The CDR3 DNA follows: TGCAGTGCTAGGCTCTCAGCCAAAAACATTCAGTACTTC. The V gene is TRBV20-1, the J gene TRBJ2-4; D is uncertain. This CDR3 region has 13 residues. Trimming left V 3 bases short and J 0 bases short, with 6 bases between. Germline CDR1 DFQATT, CDR2 SNEGSKA (reference sequence).

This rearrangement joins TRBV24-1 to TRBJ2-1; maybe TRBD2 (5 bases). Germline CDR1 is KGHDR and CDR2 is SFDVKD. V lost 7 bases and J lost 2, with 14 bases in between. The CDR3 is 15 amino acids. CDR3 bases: TGTGCCACCAGCCCCGCGGGCAATACCTACAATGAGCAGTTCTTC. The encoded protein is CATSPAGNTYNEQFF.

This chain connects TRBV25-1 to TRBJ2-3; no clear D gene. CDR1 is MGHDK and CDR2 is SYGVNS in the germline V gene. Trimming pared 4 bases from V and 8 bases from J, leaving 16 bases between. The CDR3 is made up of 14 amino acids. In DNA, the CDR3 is TGTGCCAGCAGTGGACCGGGCACTCACTTTACGCAGTATTTT. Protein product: CASSGPGTHFTQYF. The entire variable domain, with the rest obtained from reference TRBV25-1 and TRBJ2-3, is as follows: EADIYQTPRYLVIGTGKKITLECSQTMGHDKMYWYQQDPGMELHLIHYSYGVNSTEKGDLSSESTVSRIRTEHFPLTLESARPSHTSQYLCASSGPGTHFTQYFGPGTRLTVL.